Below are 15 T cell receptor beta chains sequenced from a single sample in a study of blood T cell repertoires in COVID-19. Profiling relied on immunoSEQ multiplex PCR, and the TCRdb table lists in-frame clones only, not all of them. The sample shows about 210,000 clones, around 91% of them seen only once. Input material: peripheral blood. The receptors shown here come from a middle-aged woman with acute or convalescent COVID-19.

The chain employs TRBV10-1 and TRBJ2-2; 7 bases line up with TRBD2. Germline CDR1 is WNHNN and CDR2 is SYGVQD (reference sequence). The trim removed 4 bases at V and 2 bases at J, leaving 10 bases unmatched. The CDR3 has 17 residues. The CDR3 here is CASSGSAGETNTGELFF. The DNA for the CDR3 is TGCGCCAGCAGTGGTTCTGCGGGGGAGACCAACACCGGGGAGCTGTTTTTT.

CDR3 in DNA: TGTGCCAGCAGTTATGACAGGGTGAACACTGAAGCTTTCTTT. Translated, it gives CASSYDRVNTEAFF. The rearrangement uses TRBV6-5 and TRBJ1-1, with TRBD1 identical over 7 bases. CDR1 is MNHEY and CDR2 is SVGAGI in the germline V gene. J lost 0 bases, V lost 3 bases, and 1 base had no gene match. The CDR3 runs 14 residues.

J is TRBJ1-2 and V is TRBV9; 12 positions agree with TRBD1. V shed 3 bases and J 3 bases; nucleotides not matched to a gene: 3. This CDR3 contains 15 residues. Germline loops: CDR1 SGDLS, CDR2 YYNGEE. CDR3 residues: CASSGGTGGDYGYTF. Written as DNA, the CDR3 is TGTGCCAGCAGCGGTGGGACAGGGGGCGACTATGGCTACACCTTC. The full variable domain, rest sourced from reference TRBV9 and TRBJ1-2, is DSGVTQTPKHLITATGQRVTLRCSPRSGDLSVYWYQQSLDQGLQFLIQYYNGEERAKGNILERFSAQQFPDLHSELNLSSLELGDSALYFCASSGGTGGDYGYTFGSGTRLTVV.

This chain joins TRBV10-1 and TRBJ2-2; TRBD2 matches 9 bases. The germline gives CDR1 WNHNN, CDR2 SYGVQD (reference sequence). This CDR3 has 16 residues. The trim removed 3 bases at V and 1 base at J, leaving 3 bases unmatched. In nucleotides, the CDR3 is TGCGCCAGCAGTGAACAAGCGGGGGGGAACACCGGGGAGCTGTTTTTT. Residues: CASSEQAGGNTGELFF.

The CDR3 loop reads CASSLAGWDSAIGYTF. The CDR3 coding sequence is TGTGCCAGCAGCTTGGCCGGTTGGGACAGTGCAATTGGCTACACCTTC. The chain combines TRBV5-6 with TRBJ1-2; 7 nucleotides line up with TRBD1. The V gene's germline CDR1 is SGHDT and CDR2 YYEEEE. CDR3 length equals 16 residues. With 0 bases clipped from V and 7 bases from J, the junction kept 12 bases outside the gene matches. Full variable domain (missing parts from reference TRBV5-6 and TRBJ1-2): DAGVTQSPTHLIKTRGQQVTLRCSPKSGHDTVSWYQQALGQGPQFIFQYYEEEERQRGNFPDRFSGHQFPNYSSELNVNALLLGDSALYLCASSLAGWDSAIGYTFGSGTRLTVV.

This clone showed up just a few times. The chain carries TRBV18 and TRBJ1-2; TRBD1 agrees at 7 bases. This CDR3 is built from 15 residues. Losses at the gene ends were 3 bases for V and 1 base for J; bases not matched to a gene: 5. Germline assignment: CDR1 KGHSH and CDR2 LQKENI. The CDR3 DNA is TGTGCCAGCTCACCCAGACAGGGTGTTAACTATGGCTACACCTTC. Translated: CASSPRQGVNYGYTF.

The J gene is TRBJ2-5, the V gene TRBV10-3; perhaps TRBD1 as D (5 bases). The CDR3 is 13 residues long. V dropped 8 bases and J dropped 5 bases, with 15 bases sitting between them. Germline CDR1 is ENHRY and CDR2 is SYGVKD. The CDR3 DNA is TGTGCCATCGGCCCCAGGGATACGGAGACCCAGTACTTC. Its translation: CAIGPRDTETQYF.

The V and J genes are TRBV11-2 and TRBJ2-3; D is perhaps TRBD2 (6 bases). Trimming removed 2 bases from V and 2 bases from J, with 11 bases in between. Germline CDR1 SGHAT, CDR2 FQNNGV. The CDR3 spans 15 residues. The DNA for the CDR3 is TGTGCCAGCAGCTTAAGAGGAGGGTACACAGATACGCAGTATTTT. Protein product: CASSLRGGYTDTQYF.

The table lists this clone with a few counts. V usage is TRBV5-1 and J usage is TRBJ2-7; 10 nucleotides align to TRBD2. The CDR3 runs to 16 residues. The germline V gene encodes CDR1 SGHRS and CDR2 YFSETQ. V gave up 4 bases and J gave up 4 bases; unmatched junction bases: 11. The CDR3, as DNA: TGCGCCAGCAGCGATGGTATAGGACTAGCGGCGTACGAGCAGTACGTC. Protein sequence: CASSDGIGLAAYEQYV.

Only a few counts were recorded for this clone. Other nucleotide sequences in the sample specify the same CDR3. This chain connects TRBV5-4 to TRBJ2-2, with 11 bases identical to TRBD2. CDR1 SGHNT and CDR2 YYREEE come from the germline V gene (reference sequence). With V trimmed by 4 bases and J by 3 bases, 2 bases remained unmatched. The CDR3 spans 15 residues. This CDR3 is CASSLAGGHTGELFF. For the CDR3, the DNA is TGTGCCAGCAGCCTAGCGGGGGGACACACCGGGGAGCTGTTTTTT.

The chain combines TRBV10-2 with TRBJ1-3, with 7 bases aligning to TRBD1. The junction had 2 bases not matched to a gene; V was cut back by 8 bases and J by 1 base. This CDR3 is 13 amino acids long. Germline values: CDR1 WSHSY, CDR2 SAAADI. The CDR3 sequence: CASGTASGNTIYF. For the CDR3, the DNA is TGCGCCAGCGGGACAGCTTCTGGAAACACCATATATTTT.

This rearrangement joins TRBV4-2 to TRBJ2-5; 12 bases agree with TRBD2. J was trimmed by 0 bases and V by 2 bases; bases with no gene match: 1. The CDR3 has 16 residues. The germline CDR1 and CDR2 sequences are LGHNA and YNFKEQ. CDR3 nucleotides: TGTGCCAGCAGCCAACGACTAGCGGGGGACCAAGAGACCCAGTACTTC. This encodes CASSQRLAGDQETQYF.

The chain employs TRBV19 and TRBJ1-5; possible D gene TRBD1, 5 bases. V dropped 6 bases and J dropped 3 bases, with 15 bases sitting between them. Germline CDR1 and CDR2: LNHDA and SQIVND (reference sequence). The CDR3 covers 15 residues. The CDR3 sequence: CASRAGSIYNQPQHF. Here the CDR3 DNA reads TGTGCCAGTAGGGCAGGGTCTATATACAATCAGCCCCAGCATTTT.

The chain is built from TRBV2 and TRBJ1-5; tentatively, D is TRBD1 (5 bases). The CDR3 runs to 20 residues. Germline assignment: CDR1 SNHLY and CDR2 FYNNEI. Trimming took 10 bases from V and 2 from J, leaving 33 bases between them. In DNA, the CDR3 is TGTGCCACCCACTCAAGGGAAGCCGCCTCCCCGAACAGGCGCAATCAGCCCCAGCATTTT. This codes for CATHSREAASPNRRNQPQHF.

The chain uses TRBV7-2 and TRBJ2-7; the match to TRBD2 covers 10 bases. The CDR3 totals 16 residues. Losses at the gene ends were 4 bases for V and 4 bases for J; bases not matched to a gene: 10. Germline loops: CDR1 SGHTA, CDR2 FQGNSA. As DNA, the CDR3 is TGTGCCAGCAGCTACCTCGGGTCTAGCGGGGGTTACGAGCAGTACGTC. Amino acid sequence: CASSYLGSSGGYEQYV.